Listed below are T cell receptor beta chains from one sample, sequenced in a study of shared clonotypes between healthy human individuals. Clones were sequenced by immunoSEQ multiplex PCR, and TCRdb holds only the in-frame ones, with some missing. The sample shows over a million clones, about 75% of them seen only once. Sequencing was carried out using memory CD4+ T cells sorted from blood. The receptor source for this set is a man younger than 30 in good health. The CDR3 runs from the conserved cysteine through the conserved F or W. The order of the fields is clone size, V gene, CDR3 protein. Rows give clone size only sometimes, using once, few, many, or a class for an expanded clone.

clone_size: many; v_call: TRBV6-1; cdr3_aa: CASRTIVNEKLFF
clone_size: NA; v_call: TRBV21-1; cdr3_aa: CASSNPVAVGTGKHWTDTQYF
clone_size: NA; v_call: TRBV27; cdr3_aa: CASSGTATYGYTF
clone_size: NA; v_call: TRBV7-9; cdr3_aa: CASSLSRGLQETQYF
clone_size: NA; v_call: TRBV14; cdr3_aa: CASSQVLFSYNEQFF
clone_size: NA; v_call: TRBV19; cdr3_aa: CASSGTDYGYTF
clone_size: few; v_call: TRBV21-1; cdr3_aa: CASSPPAGQGGEKLFF
clone_size: NA; v_call: TRBV7-2; cdr3_aa: CASSYTGTGVGNTEAFF
clone_size: few; v_call: TRBV18; cdr3_aa: CASSPNPPRAGSPLHF
clone_size: once; v_call: TRBV6-6; cdr3_aa: CASRSYRDRVFYGYTF
clone_size: NA; v_call: TRBV6-1; cdr3_aa: CASSEDQQGRYNEQFF
clone_size: NA; v_call: TRBV29-1; cdr3_aa: CSVASRGLSEAFF
clone_size: NA; v_call: TRBV7-2; cdr3_aa: CASSSGLAIQETQYF
clone_size: many; v_call: TRBV5-8; cdr3_aa: CASSLGQTVGNEKLFF
clone_size: few; v_call: TRBV14; cdr3_aa: CASSLDRRVYTF
clone_size: once; v_call: TRBV6-1; cdr3_aa: CASSSRARSYNEQFF
clone_size: few; v_call: TRBV19; cdr3_aa: CATQRDRVDNQPQHF
clone_size: NA; v_call: TRBV5-6; cdr3_aa: CASSKFPGQRYEQYF
clone_size: NA; v_call: TRBV6-1; cdr3_aa: CASSDQGSYEQYF
clone_size: few; v_call: TRBV2; cdr3_aa: CASSGRRGDAKNIQYF
clone_size: NA; v_call: TRBV5-1; cdr3_aa: CASSALAGVNNEQFF
clone_size: NA; v_call: TRBV5-6; cdr3_aa: CASSEGPLVDTQYF
clone_size: NA; v_call: TRBV6-1; cdr3_aa: CASRASGGATDTQYF
clone_size: few; v_call: TRBV18; cdr3_aa: CASSIQQGYTEAFF
clone_size: NA; v_call: TRBV28; cdr3_aa: CASQQDYEQYF
clone_size: once; v_call: TRBV5-4; cdr3_aa: CASILDGADTDTQYF
clone_size: once; v_call: TRBV30; cdr3_aa: CAWSLRGLLGNEQFF
clone_size: NA; v_call: TRBV7-9; cdr3_aa: CASSLARGDTQYF
clone_size: once; v_call: TRBV6-4; cdr3_aa: CASTTGTSLTGELFF
clone_size: NA; v_call: TRBV4-1; cdr3_aa: CASSQQAGGTYGYTF
clone_size: NA; v_call: TRBV6-6; cdr3_aa: CASSYSDRGGYTF